A selection of T cell receptor beta chains follows, all from one sample in a study of blood T cell repertoires in COVID-19. Using immunoSEQ multiplex PCR, the repertoire was profiled, and TCRdb retains in-frame clones only, with some absent. Of a few hundred thousand clones in the sample, roughly 81% were seen once. Material for sequencing was PBMCs or T cells enriched from blood (not recorded which). These receptors originate from a woman aged 50 to 65 who had been exposed to COVID-19. CDR3s include the opening cysteine and the closing phenylalanine or tryptophan. The D gene is left open where the match is weak. Not all rows give a size; the values are once, few, many and, for expanded clones, a class.

V,D,J,size,CDR3,DNA
TRBV10-2,TRBD1,TRBJ2-3,-,CASSLDRGSTDTQYF,TGCGCCAGCAGTTTGGACAGGGGTAGCACAGATACGCAGTATTTT
TRBV7-2,TRBD1,TRBJ1-6,-,CASSLRQGGSPLHF,TGTGCCAGCAGCTTAAGACAGGGGGGTTCACCCCTCCACTTT
TRBV15,-,TRBJ1-2,-,CATSRDRTGYGYTF,TGTGCCACCAGCAGAGATCGAACAGGCTATGGCTACACCTTC
TRBV29-1,TRBD1,TRBJ1-2,-,CSVEEPRTGLHYGYTF,TGCAGCGTTGAAGAGCCCCGGACAGGGCTACACTATGGCTACACCTTC
TRBV7-8,-,TRBJ1-5,-,CASSLGHREKIRQPQHF,TGTGCCAGCAGCTTGGGGCACAGGGAGAAAATCCGTCAGCCCCAGCATTTT
TRBV28,TRBD1,TRBJ2-5,-,CASSSYRGPETQYF,TGTGCCAGCAGTTCCTACAGGGGGCCGGAGACCCAGTACTTC
TRBV6-5,TRBD1,TRBJ2-5,-,CASSPRDRGFETQYF,TGTGCCAGCAGTCCCCGGGACAGGGGATTTGAGACCCAGTACTTC
TRBV29-1,TRBD1,TRBJ1-2,few,CSVERDRGMGGYTF,TGCAGCGTTGAACGGGACAGGGGGATGGGTGGCTACACCTTC
TRBV27,TRBD1,TRBJ1-6,-,CASSPLTGLGNSPLHF,TGTGCCAGCAGTCCGCTGACAGGGCTGGGGAATTCACCCCTCCACTTT
TRBV6-4,-,TRBJ1-1,-,CASRSGDTEAFF,TGTGCCAGCAGATCAGGGGACACTGAAGCTTTCTTT
TRBV9,-,TRBJ2-2,-,CASSVAGTTATGELFF,TGTGCCAGCAGCGTAGCCGGCACTACGGCGACCGGGGAGCTGTTTTTT
TRBV28,TRBD1,TRBJ1-2,-,CASSLSRQGIYGYTF,TGTGCCAGCAGTTTATCCCGACAGGGAATCTATGGCTACACCTTC
TRBV3-1/TRBV3-2,-,TRBJ2-3,-,CASSLQMTRNTDTQYF,TGTGCCAGCAGCCTTCAAATGACTAGGAACACAGATACGCAGTATTTT
TRBV29-1,-,TRBJ1-1,-,CSVFWGRSGDTEAFF,TGCAGCGTCTTTTGGGGCCGTTCGGGAGACACTGAAGCTTTCTTT
TRBV24-1,TRBD2,TRBJ2-7,-,CATSDPLGGGNEQYF,TGTGCCACCAGTGACCCCCTCGGGGGGGGCAACGAGCAGTACTTC
TRBV28,-,TRBJ1-1,few,CASSPLGGQRNTEAFF,TGTGCCAGCAGTCCCCTCGGGGGTCAGAGGAACACTGAAGCTTTCTTT
TRBV19,TRBD1,TRBJ1-2,-,CASSISAGTGASYGYTF,TGTGCCAGTAGTATCAGTGCCGGGACAGGGGCAAGCTATGGCTACACCTTC
TRBV30,-,TRBJ2-7,-,CAWSPRDKAYEQYF,TGTGCCTGGAGTCCTCGGGACAAAGCCTACGAGCAGTACTTC
TRBV21-1,-,TRBJ2-4,-,CASSGEGSKNIQYF,TGTGCCAGCAGCGGAGAGGGTTCCAAAAACATTCAGTACTTC
TRBV7-2,-,TRBJ2-1,-,CASSLGFGGSSYNEQFF,TGTGCCAGCAGCTTAGGATTTGGTGGGAGCTCCTACAATGAGCAGTTCTTC
TRBV28,-,TRBJ2-3,-,CASTSADTQYF,TGTGCCAGCACTAGTGCAGATACGCAGTATTTT
TRBV12-3/TRBV12-4,TRBD1,TRBJ1-1,-,CASSRTGNTEAFF,TGTGCCAGCAGCAGGACAGGGAACACTGAAGCTTTCTTT
TRBV28,TRBD1,TRBJ2-3,-,CASSFHRGPGQGLMNTQYF,TGTGCCAGCAGTTTCCACCGGGGACCGGGACAGGGCCTTATGAATACGCAGTATTTT
TRBV5-4,-,TRBJ1-2,-,CASSSRPGQTKFYGYTF,TGTGCCAGCAGCTCCCGCCCCGGACAGACTAAATTCTATGGCTACACCTTC